This record concerns one TCR beta chain sequence. The protocol was immunoSEQ multiplex PCR, while the TCRdb copy is restricted to in-frame clones and leaves out a portion. The sample lists just over 40,000 clones, approximately 84% seen once, with just under 0.35% in the top ten. The source of the sample is a study of STAT5B mutations in CD4+ large granular lymphocyte leukemia. V lost 5 bases and J lost 0, with 5 bases in between. This CDR3 is 14 amino acids long. CDR1 is MDHEN and CDR2 is SYDVKM in the germline V gene. The clonotype comes from a human donor in good health. This rearrangement joins TRBV28 to TRBJ2-6; no firm D call. The material sequenced was CD4+ T cells from blood buffy coats. In nucleotides, the CDR3 is TGTGCCAGCAGTACAGTCTCTGGGGCCAACGTCCTGACTTTC. This sequence encodes CASSTVSGANVLTF.